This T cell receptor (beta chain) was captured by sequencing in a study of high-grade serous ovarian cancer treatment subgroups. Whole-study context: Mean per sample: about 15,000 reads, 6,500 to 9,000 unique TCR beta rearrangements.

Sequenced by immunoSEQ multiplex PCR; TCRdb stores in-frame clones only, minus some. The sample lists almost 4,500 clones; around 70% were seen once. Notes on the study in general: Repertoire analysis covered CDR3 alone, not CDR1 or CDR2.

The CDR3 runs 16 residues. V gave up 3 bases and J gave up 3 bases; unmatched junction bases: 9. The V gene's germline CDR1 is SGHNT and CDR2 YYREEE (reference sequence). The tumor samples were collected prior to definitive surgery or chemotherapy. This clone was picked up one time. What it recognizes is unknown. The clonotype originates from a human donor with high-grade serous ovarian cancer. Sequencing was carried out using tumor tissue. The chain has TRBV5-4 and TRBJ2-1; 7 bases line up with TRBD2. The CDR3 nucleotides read TGTGCCAGCAGCTCCGGCGGGGGACTGAGCTACAATGAGCAGTTCTTC. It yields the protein CASSSGGGLSYNEQFF. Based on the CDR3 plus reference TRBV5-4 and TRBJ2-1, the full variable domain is ETGVTQSPTHLIKTRGQQVTLRCSSQSGHNTVSWYQQALGQGPQFIFQYYREEENGRGNFPPRFSGLQFPNYSSELNVNALELDDSALYLCASSSGGGLSYNEQFFGPGTRLTVL.